Presented here are 5 T cell receptor beta chains from one specimen sequenced in a study of Ad26.COV2.S vaccination and SARS-CoV-2 variants. Treatment specified: about 20 received Ad26.COV2.S at low or high dose, single or two shots; about 5 received placebo; per-sample allocation not given. Sampling was done on day 63 after the first vaccine or placebo injection. Sequenced by immunoSEQ multiplex PCR; TCRdb stores in-frame clones only, minus some. The table has about 420,000 clones, 85% to 90% seen once. The source material was peripheral blood, sampled in a trial of Ad26.COV2.S vaccine versus placebo. The receptors were gathered from a person between 18 and 59 years old who received the Ad26.COV2.S COVID-19 vaccine or a placebo.

This clone was detected only a few times. The gene calls are TRBV27 and TRBJ1-6; unclear D gene. With 0 bases removed from V and 10 bases from J, the gap between germline ends came to 13 bases. Looked up from germline, CDR1 is MNHEY and CDR2 is SMNVEV (reference sequence). The CDR3 runs 15 residues. CDR3 nucleotides: TGTGCCAGCAGTTTATCGCGGGTGGCTGGGTCACCCCTCCACTTT. It codes for CASSLSRVAGSPLHF.

The V and J genes are TRBV15 and TRBJ1-5, with D hard to call. V was shortened by 0 bases and J by 1 base, with 19 bases between the two germline ends. CDR1 and CDR2 from the germline V gene are LNHNV and YYDKDF (reference sequence). The length of the CDR3 is 19 residues. CDR3 region: CATSRDFSFSYSSNQPQHF. CDR3 sequence (DNA): TGTGCCACCAGCAGAGATTTTAGTTTTAGTTATAGCAGCAATCAGCCCCAGCATTTT.

This clone was recorded only once. The gene calls are TRBV19 and TRBJ2-5; 7 nucleotides match TRBD1. This CDR3 has 15 residues. Germline-derived CDR1 and CDR2 are LNHDA and SQIVND (reference sequence). Losses at the gene ends were 5 bases for V and 4 bases for J; bases not matched to a gene: 10. CDR3 sequence reads: CASSLSTGISETQYF. DNA of the CDR3: TGTGCCAGTAGTCTATCGACAGGGATTTCAGAGACCCAGTACTTC.

This chain joins TRBV11-2 and TRBJ1-5, with 9 bases matching TRBD1. The CDR3 spans 15 residues. J gave up 7 bases and V 3 bases, and 7 bases lay outside the gene matches. Germline-derived CDR1 and CDR2 are SGHAT and FQNNGV. The CDR3 DNA follows: TGTGCCAGCAGCTTGTACGACAGGGGGGAACAGCCCCAGCATTTT. As protein: CASSLYDRGEQPQHF. The whole variable domain, filled in from reference TRBV11-2 and TRBJ1-5, reads EAGVAQSPRYKIIEKRQSVAFWCNPISGHATLYWYQQILGQGPKLLIQFQNNGVVDDSQLPKDRFSAERLKGVDSTLKIQPAKLEDSAVYLCASSLYDRGEQPQHFGDGTRLSIL.

This clone occurred once. The rearrangement links TRBV5-8 to TRBJ2-5, with 9 positions matching TRBD1. This CDR3 comprises 14 residues. Per the germline V gene, CDR1 is SGHTS and CDR2 is YDEGEE. With V trimmed by 0 bases and J by 5 bases, 2 bases remained unmatched. DNA of the CDR3: TGTGCCAGCAGCTTGGACAGGGGGCGGGAGACCCAGTACTTC. It encodes CASSLDRGRETQYF.